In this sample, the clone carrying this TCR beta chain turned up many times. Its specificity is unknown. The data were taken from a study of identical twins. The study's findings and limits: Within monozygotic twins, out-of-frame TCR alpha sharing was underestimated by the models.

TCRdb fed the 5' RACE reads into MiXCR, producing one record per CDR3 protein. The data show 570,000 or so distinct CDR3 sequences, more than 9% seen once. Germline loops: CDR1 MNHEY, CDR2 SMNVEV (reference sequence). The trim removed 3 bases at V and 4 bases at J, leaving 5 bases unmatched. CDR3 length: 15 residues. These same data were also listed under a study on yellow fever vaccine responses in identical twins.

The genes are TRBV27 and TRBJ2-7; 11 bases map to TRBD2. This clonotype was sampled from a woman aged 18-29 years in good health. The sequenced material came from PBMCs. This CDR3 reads CASSFSLAGVYEQYF. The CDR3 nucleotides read TGTGCCAGCAGTTTCTCACTAGCGGGAGTATACGAGCAGTACTTC.